The source of this T cell receptor (beta chain) is a study of blood T cell repertoires in COVID-19. Study-level information: Italy, Spain and the United States were the sources of the convalescent and acute COVID-19 samples. PBMCs, B-cell-depleted T cells, or T cells were the source of the cDNA or gDNA that made up the material.

Germline V gene sequence: CDR1 MNHNS, CDR2 SASEGT. V lost 0 bases and J lost 0, with 11 bases in between. The CDR3 consists of 17 residues. Under the authors' procedure: Estimation of nucleated cell counts was performed using reference gene primer amplification. Some clones are missing from TCRdb's copy, which holds only in-frame ones; the method was immunoSEQ multiplex PCR. V, J and clone size are those of that table, while D and trimming were read from the DNA. The sample holds roughly 270,000 clones, over 75% seen once. V gene TRBV6-1 combines with J gene TRBJ1-4; perhaps TRBD1 as D (6 bases). Sequenced input: peripheral blood. This TCR was recovered from a man aged 50 to 60 with active or convalescent COVID-19. Here the CDR3 DNA reads TGTGCCAGCAGTGAAGCGGGGGGGGCCTCAACTAATGAAAAACTGTTTTTT. Its protein is CASSEAGGASTNEKLFF.